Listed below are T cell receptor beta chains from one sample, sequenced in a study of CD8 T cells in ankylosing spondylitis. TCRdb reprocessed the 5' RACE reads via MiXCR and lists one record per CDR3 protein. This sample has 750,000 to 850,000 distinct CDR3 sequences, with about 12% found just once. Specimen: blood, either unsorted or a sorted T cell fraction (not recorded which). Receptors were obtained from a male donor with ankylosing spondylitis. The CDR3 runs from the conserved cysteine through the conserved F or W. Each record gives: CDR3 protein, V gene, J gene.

CATSDWVGEAFF	TRBV24-1	TRBJ1-1
CASSRDFNTEAFF	TRBV7-3	TRBJ1-1
CASSTSGGETQYF	TRBV27	TRBJ2-5
CAWRAGQGAGETQYF	TRBV30	TRBJ2-5
CASSLGTVAVGANVLTF	TRBV6-2/TRBV6-3	TRBJ2-6
CASRWTSGRHSEQFF	TRBV4-1	TRBJ2-1
CASRTWTSGNTGELFF	TRBV12-3/TRBV12-4	TRBJ2-2
CASTKAPSSSEQFF	TRBV6-1	TRBJ2-1
CSVEWDRENIQYF	TRBV29-1	TRBJ2-4
CASSLGAGYQPQHF	TRBV5-1	TRBJ1-5
CSAREIGSSYNSPLHF	TRBV20-1	TRBJ1-6
CASSWPGYNEQFF	TRBV5-1	TRBJ2-1
CASSSPSSTDTQYF	TRBV5-4	TRBJ2-3
CSATNRVGDTEAFF	TRBV20-1	TRBJ1-1
CSASTGGGTYEQYF	TRBV20-1	TRBJ2-7
CASSSRTGGAHGYTF	TRBV5-1	TRBJ1-2
CASSRTSGGASSHEQFF	TRBV5-5	TRBJ2-1
CASSNRDISTGELFF	TRBV9	TRBJ2-2
CATSLEVGFYNEQFF	TRBV5-1	TRBJ2-1
CASSGQGQGQAQHF	TRBV27	TRBJ1-5
CSVSGTSGGTGYEQYF	TRBV29-1	TRBJ2-7
CSADDTGTYNEQFF	TRBV20-1	TRBJ2-1
CASSLDSWGLEPGANVLTF	TRBV7-8	TRBJ2-6
CASSLTGVVMNTEAFF	TRBV7-2	TRBJ1-1
CASSENSFPWNEQYF	TRBV10-1	TRBJ2-7
CASSSRGGQENEQFF	TRBV7-9	TRBJ2-1
CSARGETQETQYF	TRBV20-1	TRBJ2-5
CSAFRTGPGVYSYEQYF	TRBV20-1	TRBJ2-7
CASSVASGKFYGYTF	TRBV28	TRBJ1-2
CASSQDRPVPNFSNTGELFF	TRBV4-3	TRBJ2-2
CSALTYTGARRDTQYF	TRBV20-1	TRBJ2-3
CASSQVAINTEAFF	TRBV3-1	TRBJ1-1
CASSRDRATLEQYF	TRBV5-1	TRBJ2-7
CASSEASTMRQFF	TRBV25-1	TRBJ2-1
CASSAPSQYGGYTF	TRBV9	TRBJ1-2